The 12 T cell receptor beta chains listed next were all sequenced from one sample in a study of CD8 T cells in ankylosing spondylitis. Each CDR3 protein gets one entry after TCRdb re-called the 5' RACE reads with MiXCR. The table includes a few hundred thousand distinct CDR3 sequences, around 20% detected once. The specimen sequenced was blood, either unsorted or a sorted T cell fraction (not recorded which). Every receptor here comes from a female donor with ankylosing spondylitis or in good health (not recorded which).

This clonotype came up many times. The chain has TRBV20-1 and TRBJ2-3, with 9 nucleotides matching TRBD2. This CDR3 has 14 residues. V shed 6 bases, J shed 11 bases, and the junction held 15 bases outside the gene matches. CDR1 and CDR2 (germline): DFQATT, SNEGSKA (reference sequence). The CDR3 region is CSAKREAIPEGQYF. The CDR3 DNA reads as TGCAGTGCAAAGCGGGAGGCCATTCCTGAGGGGCAGTATTTT.

This clonotype was seen ten or more times. V usage is TRBV12-3 or TRBV12-4 and J usage is TRBJ2-7; 8 positions match TRBD1. V lost 7 bases and J lost 5; bases outside the gene matches: 13. CDR3 length: 15 residues. CDR3 sequence: CASTAGTGAGHEQYF. In DNA, the CDR3 is TGTGCCAGCACCGCCGGGACAGGAGCAGGCCACGAGCAGTACTTC.

V and J are TRBV7-2 and TRBJ1-4; D unresolved. In germline, CDR1 is SGHTA, CDR2 FQGNSA. Trimming took 1 base from V and 3 from J, leaving 3 bases between them. This CDR3 has 13 residues. CDR3 sequence: CASSLEANEKLFF. CDR3 nucleotide sequence: TGTGCCAGCAGCTTAGAAGCTAATGAAAAACTGTTTTTT.

The chain has TRBV4-3 and TRBJ2-1, with 10 bases matching TRBD2. CDR3 length: 17 residues. V shed 0 bases and J 5 bases; nucleotides not matched to a gene: 7. Per germline, CDR1 LGHNA and CDR2 YSLEER. Here the CDR3 reads CASSQDRASGRHNEQFF. Here the CDR3 DNA reads TGCGCCAGCAGCCAAGATCGGGCTAGCGGGAGACACAATGAGCAGTTCTTC.

V and J are TRBV5-4 and TRBJ2-5; TRBD2 aligns across 15 bases. This CDR3 region has 16 residues. The J segment lost 4 bases and the V segment lost 2 bases, leaving 3 bases of the junction unmatched. Germline CDR1 and CDR2: SGHNT and YYREEE (reference sequence). The CDR3 protein is CASSFGTSGGSETQYF. DNA for the CDR3: TGTGCCAGCAGCTTCGGGACTAGCGGGGGGTCAGAGACCCAGTACTTC.

This clonotype was detected a few times. The gene calls are TRBV7-2 and TRBJ1-3; weak D call: TRBD1 (5 bases). This CDR3 is built from 15 residues. The V and J ends lost 0 bases and 3 bases respectively, with 9 bases between them. Germline V lookup: CDR1 SGHTA, CDR2 FQGNSA. The CDR3 coding sequence is TGTGCCAGCAGCTTAGCGACAGACATTGGAAACACCATATATTTT. Translation: CASSLATDIGNTIYF. Variable domain in full (rest from reference TRBV7-2 and TRBJ1-3): GAGVSQSPSNKVTEKGKDVELRCDPISGHTALYWYRQSLGQGLEFLIYFQGNSAPDKSGLPSDRFSAERTGGSVSTLTIQRTQQEDSAVYLCASSLATDIGNTIYFGEGSWLTVV.

This clonotype was seen more than once but under ten times. J is TRBJ2-1 and V is TRBV20-1; D possibly corresponds to TRBD2 (5 bases). Trimming cost V 6 bases and J 6 bases, with 12 bases left between them. The CDR3 spans 12 residues. Germline V gene data show CDR1 as DFQATT and CDR2 as SNEGSKA (reference sequence). Here the CDR3 DNA reads TGCAGTGCCGGTAGCGTGAGCAATGAGCAGTTCTTC. As protein: CSAGSVSNEQFF.

The rearrangement links TRBV6-1 to TRBJ1-5, with no clear D. The germline V and J ends were trimmed by 4 bases and 7 bases, with 14 bases remaining between them. The germline CDR1 and CDR2 sequences are MNHNS and SASEGT. The CDR3 consists of 14 residues. CDR3: CASSATTRGQPQHF. DNA for the CDR3: TGTGCCAGCAGTGCGACTACGCGCGGGCAGCCCCAGCATTTT.

V gene TRBV24-1 combines with J gene TRBJ2-1; TRBD1 matches 8 bases. The junction had 13 bases not matched to a gene; V was cut back by 3 bases and J by 7 bases. The germline V gene has CDR1 KGHDR and CDR2 SFDVKD. This CDR3 comprises 17 residues. DNA of the CDR3: TGTGCCACCAGTGATCGGGTGACAGGGGTTCGTGAGAATGAGCAGTTCTTC. It codes for CATSDRVTGVRENEQFF.

This clonotype was counted between two and nine times. This chain links TRBV19 with TRBJ1-5, with unresolved D. Trimming took off 6 bases at V and 15 bases at J, with 27 bases between the two ends. The CDR3 has 15 residues. Per the germline V gene, CDR1 is LNHDA and CDR2 is SQIVND (reference sequence). The CDR3 loop is CASSSEAATRAALHF. CDR3 DNA: TGTGCCAGTAGCTCGGAGGCGGCAACCAGAGCGGCACTGCATTTT.

This clonotype was observed at least ten times. This sequence joins TRBV12-3 or TRBV12-4 and TRBJ1-2, with D hard to call. The CDR3 runs to 14 residues. Trimming removed 3 bases at V and 4 bases at J, with 12 bases between. This CDR3 is CASSFAGRLYGYTF. In nucleotides, the CDR3 is TGTGCCAGCAGTTTCGCCGGGAGACTCTATGGCTACACCTTC.

The V and J genes are TRBV5-4 and TRBJ2-5; TRBD2 aligns across 8 bases. The CDR3 sequence is 15 residues long. V shed 5 bases and J 6 bases; nucleotides not matched to a gene: 12. From germline, CDR1 is SGHNT and CDR2 YYREEE (reference sequence). CDR3 amino acids: CASSPTSVSGQTQYF. In DNA form, the CDR3 reads TGTGCCAGCAGTCCGACTAGCGTGAGTGGTCAGACCCAGTACTTC.